A single sample gave rise to the 25 T cell receptor beta chains below, sequenced in a study of T-cell memory formation after mild COVID-19. TCRdb analysed the 5' RACE reads with MiXCR anew, one entry per CDR3 protein. The sample has 14,000 to 15,000 distinct CDR3 sequences, about a fifth seen once. Sequences were obtained from PBMCs or a T cell subset sorted from them (not recorded which). These receptors all stem from a man aged 18 to 35 who had mild COVID-19 (a few samples of this study predate the infection). Cell type and time point are not known.

In its sample, this clonotype was seen a few times. The CDR3 DNA reads as TGCAGCGTTGAAATTTCAAAAAGCAGAAACTATGGCTACACCTTC. Residues: CSVEISKSRNYGYTF. The chain recombines TRBV29-1 with TRBJ1-2; D call uncertain. In germline, CDR1 is SQVTM, CDR2 ANQGSEA. The CDR3 is made up of 15 amino acids. Trimming took 2 bases from V and 2 from J, leaving 15 bases between them.

In its sample, this clonotype was seen many times. The chain employs TRBV7-9 and TRBJ2-1, with 7 bases fitting TRBD1. This CDR3 spans 13 amino acids. The germline V gene has CDR1 SEHNR and CDR2 FQNEAQ (reference sequence). The V and J ends lost 5 bases and 9 bases, in that order; junction bases with no gene match: 7. This CDR3 is CASSARQGPEQFF. CDR3 coding DNA: TGTGCCAGCAGCGCAAGACAGGGTCCTGAGCAGTTCTTC.

This clonotype turned up a few times. This chain links TRBV2 with TRBJ1-5, with unresolved D. The ends were cut back, 9 bases at V and 0 bases at J, with 12 bases in the middle. The CDR3 totals 14 residues. Germline CDR1 SNHLY, CDR2 FYNNEI. The CDR3 loop reads CASGPGVSNQPQHF. Written as DNA, the CDR3 is TGTGCCAGTGGGCCTGGTGTTAGCAATCAGCCCCAGCATTTT. Looking up the rest from reference TRBV2 and TRBJ1-5 gives the full variable domain: EPEVTQTPSHQVTQMGQEVILRCVPISNHLYFYWYRQILGQKVEFLVSFYNNEISEKSEIFDDQFSVERPDGSNFTLKIRSTKLEDSAMYFCASGPGVSNQPQHFGDGTRLSIL.

This CDR3 is CASSRQNEAFF. For the CDR3, the DNA is TGTGCCAGCAGCAGACAGAACGAAGCTTTCTTT. This chain connects TRBV6-2 or TRBV6-3 to TRBJ1-1, with a possible D match to TRBD1 (5 bases). Between the trimmed V and J ends, which lost 6 bases and 8 bases, there was a span of 10 bases. The CDR3 contains 11 residues. Germline V lookup: CDR1 MNHEY, CDR2 SVGEGT.

This clonotype was observed a few times. The rearrangement links TRBV11-2 to TRBJ1-1, with D maybe TRBD1 (5 bases). The CDR3 runs 12 residues. The germline V gene has CDR1 SGHAT and CDR2 FQNNGV. The V gene lost 6 bases and the J gene lost 7 bases, with 12 bases spanning the gap. CDR3 region: CASRKGTYEAFF. CDR3 coding DNA: TGTGCCAGCAGGAAAGGGACTTATGAAGCTTTCTTT. Filled out from reference TRBV11-2 and TRBJ1-1, the complete variable domain reads EAGVAQSPRYKIIEKRQSVAFWCNPISGHATLYWYQQILGQGPKLLIQFQNNGVVDDSQLPKDRFSAERLKGVDSTLKIQPAKLEDSAVYLCASRKGTYEAFFGQGTRLTVV.

The table lists this clonotype with many counts. J is TRBJ2-1 and V is TRBV7-3, with D perhaps TRBD2 (5 bases). The germline V gene has CDR1 SGHTA and CDR2 FQGTGA. Trimming took 1 base from V and 8 from J, leaving 9 bases between them. The CDR3 is 13 residues long. CDR3 nucleotides: TGTGCCAGCAGCTTAAAATCCGGGGATGAGCAGTTCTTC. Amino acid sequence: CASSLKSGDEQFF.

This clonotype has a count of ten or more. J is TRBJ2-5 and V is TRBV20-1, with a possible D match to TRBD1 (5 bases). V shed 1 base and J shed 2 bases, with 20 bases lying between them. Germline V gives CDR1 DFQATT, CDR2 SNEGSKA (reference sequence). This CDR3 spans 17 amino acids. This chain's CDR3 is CSARGWAGRERQETQYF. CDR3 nucleotides: TGCAGTGCTAGAGGGTGGGCAGGGCGAGAGAGGCAAGAGACCCAGTACTTC.

The chain carries TRBV5-1 and TRBJ2-5; TRBD1 matches 10 bases. Trimming at V came to 0 bases and at J to 3 bases, leaving 2 bases not matched to a gene. Germline values: CDR1 SGHRS, CDR2 YFSETQ. The CDR3 spans 15 residues. The CDR3 bases are TGCGCCAGCAGCTTGGCTGGGACAGGGGAAGAGACCCAGTACTTC. This codes for CASSLAGTGEETQYF. Full variable domain (missing parts from reference TRBV5-1 and TRBJ2-5): KAGVTQTPRYLIKTRGQQVTLSCSPISGHRSVSWYQQTPGQGLQFLFEYFSETQRNKGNFPGRFSGRQFSNSRSEMNVSTLELGDSALYLCASSLAGTGEETQYFGPGTRLLVL.

This clonotype came up many times. The J gene is TRBJ2-5, the V gene TRBV6-5; 7 nucleotides line up with TRBD1. Germline V lookup: CDR1 MNHEY, CDR2 SVGAGI. The CDR3 consists of 17 residues. The V gene end was trimmed by 6 bases and the J gene end by 0 bases; junction bases not matched to a gene: 13. The CDR3 region has the DNA TGTGCCAGCAGGAGGGGACAGCAGAGGGGTTACCAAGAGACCCAGTACTTC. This translates into CASRRGQQRGYQETQYF.

This clonotype was recorded many times. V gene TRBV12-3 or TRBV12-4 combines with J gene TRBJ2-5; TRBD2 aligns across 10 bases. The CDR3 has 14 amino acids. The V gene end was trimmed by 7 bases and the J gene end by 3 bases; junction bases not matched to a gene: 5. The CDR3 here is CASTLAGGKETQYF. CDR3 nucleotides: TGTGCCAGCACCTTAGCGGGGGGAAAAGAGACCCAGTACTTC.

This clonotype was seen only a few times. The chain joins TRBV5-1 to TRBJ2-3; TRBD1 or TRBD2 may be the D gene (5 bases each). V lost 4 bases and J 2 bases, leaving 20 bases between the germline ends. The germline V gene encodes CDR1 SGHRS and CDR2 YFSETQ. CDR3 length: 17 residues. The CDR3 region has the DNA TGCGCCAGCAGCGTCCGGGACCTCAGCCGTTACACAGATACGCAGTATTTT. The encoded protein is CASSVRDLSRYTDTQYF.

This clonotype was seen repeatedly, ten times or more. The chain recombines TRBV4-3 with TRBJ2-3, with D unclear. V lost 5 bases, J lost 1 base, and 13 bases lay in between. CDR3 length: 15 residues. The germline V gene has CDR1 LGHNA and CDR2 YSLEER. CDR3 nucleotides: TGCGCCAGCAGCGTAAGACTCGGCGGCACAGATACGCAGTATTTT. Amino acid sequence: CASSVRLGGTDTQYF.

This clonotype was observed a handful of times. The chain joins TRBV7-2 to TRBJ1-2; TRBD1 might be the D (6 bases). This CDR3 spans 16 amino acids. Trimming removed 5 bases at V and 4 bases at J, with 20 bases between. Looked up from germline, CDR1 is SGHTA and CDR2 is FQGNSA. CDR3 protein: CASSLQGLQTGYGYTF. The CDR3 nucleotides read TGTGCCAGCAGCCTACAGGGTCTCCAAACGGGCTATGGCTACACCTTC.

Only a few counts were recorded for this clonotype. This rearrangement joins TRBV25-1 to TRBJ1-2; D possibly corresponds to TRBD1 (6 bases). CDR3 length: 15 amino acids. V was shortened by 2 bases and J by 7 bases, with 17 bases between the two germline ends. In germline, CDR1 is MGHDK, CDR2 SYGVNS. The CDR3 DNA reads TGTGCCAGCAGTGAACTGGCTGCAGGGGACGTTGGCTACACCTTC. Translating gives CASSELAAGDVGYTF.

This rearrangement joins TRBV7-2 to TRBJ2-7; D is uncertain. Deletions cut 0 bases from V and 0 bases from J, with 9 bases between. Germline V gene lookup returns CDR1 SGHTA and CDR2 FQGNSA. CDR3 length: 15 amino acids. For the CDR3, the DNA is TGTGCCAGCAGCTTAGCCTTTTCCAACTCCTACGAGCAGTACTTC. It codes for CASSLAFSNSYEQYF.

CDR3 amino acids: CAWSRGENTEAFF. CDR3 nucleotides: TGTGCCTGGAGTAGGGGAGAGAACACTGAAGCTTTCTTT. The V gene is TRBV30, the J gene TRBJ1-1; D perhaps matches TRBD1 (5 bases). Germline V gives CDR1 GTSNPN, CDR2 SVGIG (reference sequence). The CDR3 covers 13 residues. Deletions cut 2 bases from V and 1 base from J, with 8 bases between.

In its sample, this clonotype was seen many times. The chain combines TRBV12-3 or TRBV12-4 with TRBJ1-5; D perhaps matches TRBD1 (6 bases). The CDR3 spans 16 residues. Trimming took 6 bases from V and 1 from J, leaving 16 bases between them. This CDR3 reads CASRPHRGGSNQPQHF. The CDR3 region has the DNA TGTGCCAGCAGACCCCACCGAGGGGGGAGCAATCAGCCCCAGCATTTT.

In this sample, this clonotype turned up many times. V and J are TRBV5-1 and TRBJ2-7, with D uncertain. The CDR3 extends over 13 amino acids. The germline V gene has CDR1 SGHRS and CDR2 YFSETQ. V dropped 2 bases and J dropped 7 bases, with 13 bases sitting between them. CDR3 nucleotide sequence: TGCGCCAGCAGCTTTCTCCGACCAAGGGAGCAGTACTTC. It translates to CASSFLRPREQYF.

This clonotype was detected only a few times. The J gene is TRBJ2-2, the V gene TRBV6-5, with a weak D call TRBD1 (7 bases). The CDR3 is made up of 12 amino acids. Trimming shortened V by 8 bases and J by 6 bases, and 10 bases separated the two germline ends. Germline V lookup: CDR1 MNHEY, CDR2 SVGAGI. Here the CDR3 reads CASGRGAGELFF. The CDR3 DNA is TGTGCCAGCGGCAGGGGGGCCGGGGAGCTGTTTTTT.

This clonotype was recorded many times. The V gene is TRBV24-1, the J gene TRBJ2-5; D gene unclear. The germline CDR1 and CDR2 sequences are KGHDR and SFDVKD. Trimming stripped 1 base from V and 5 bases from J, with 4 bases between. CDR3 length: 12 residues. The CDR3 loop reads CATSDFRETQYF. The CDR3, as DNA: TGTGCCACCAGTGATTTTCGGGAGACCCAGTACTTC.

This clonotype was observed at least ten times. The chain recombines TRBV7-9 with TRBJ1-3, with TRBD1 as a possible D gene (6 bases). This CDR3 region has 15 residues. V lost 7 bases, J lost 0 bases, and 13 bases lay in between. CDR1 is SEHNR and CDR2 is FQNEAQ in the germline V gene (reference sequence). The CDR3 spells CASTIRGISGNTIYF. CDR3 bases: TGTGCCAGCACCATAAGGGGGATCTCTGGAAACACCATATATTTT.

This clonotype was seen ten or more times. The chain couples TRBV9 to TRBJ1-1, with D perhaps matching TRBD1 (5 bases). This CDR3 comprises 15 residues. Per germline, CDR1 SGDLS and CDR2 YYNGEE. The V gene lost 4 bases and the J gene lost 0 bases, with 13 bases spanning the gap. CDR3 coding DNA: TGTGCCAGCAGCCCTCTGACAGCAGTGAACACTGAAGCTTTCTTT. Protein sequence: CASSPLTAVNTEAFF.

This clonotype was seen many times. The chain combines TRBV14 with TRBJ2-5; the D is unclear. This CDR3 comprises 15 residues. The V gene's germline CDR1 is SGHDN and CDR2 FVKESK. V lost 3 bases and J 2 bases, leaving 13 bases between the germline ends. The chain's CDR3 is CASSQTPIAQETQYF. In DNA form, the CDR3 reads TGTGCCAGCAGCCAGACCCCGATAGCACAAGAGACCCAGTACTTC.

This clonotype was observed many times. The chain couples TRBV12-3 or TRBV12-4 to TRBJ1-1, with D perhaps TRBD1 (5 bases). The length of the CDR3 is 13 residues. V lost 4 bases and J lost 1, with 7 bases in between. CDR3 DNA: TGTGCCAGCAGTTCTGGGGCGAACACTGAAGCTTTCTTT. It specifies CASSSGANTEAFF.

The chain uses TRBV4-1 and TRBJ1-2, with a possible D match to TRBD1 (5 bases). From germline, CDR1 is MGHRA and CDR2 YSYEKL. Trimming stripped 1 base from V and 4 bases from J, with 13 bases between. The CDR3 is made up of 15 amino acids. CDR3 nucleotide sequence: TGCGCCAGCAGCCAAGCTCCGGGGGGGAGCTATGGCTACACCTTC. Its protein is CASSQAPGGSYGYTF.